The clone carrying this T cell receptor (beta chain) was counted at least ten times. The antigen is unknown. TCRdb re-analysed the reads in MiXCR, keeping a single row per CDR3 protein. The table includes around 300,000 distinct CDR3 sequences, approximately 22% detected once. This CDR3 has 17 amino acids. V dropped 4 bases and J dropped 7; count of bases not matched to a gene: 9. Germline values: CDR1 SEHNR, CDR2 FQNEAQ (reference sequence). These data come from a study of T cell repertoires in cytomegalovirus infection. Study-level information: Through public TCR beta signatures, both CMV infection and matching HLA type were indicated. Overall study results and limits: Identification of carriers of CMV plus the relevant HLA was achieved through cumulative public TCR beta family frequency. HLA-C-restricted CMV clonotypes gave the most frequent clonotype in two of eight donors.

The chain joins TRBV7-9 to TRBJ2-2, with 13 bases lining up with TRBD2. The sequence was obtained from a human donor in good health (CMV status not recorded). Some clones in this sample may be carry-over from other donors' samples. The material was cultured PBMCs, obtained from culture after CMV antigen stimulation. The CDR3 spells CASSSPRGLAGHGELFF. The CDR3 DNA reads TGTGCCAGCAGCTCGCCCCGGGGACTAGCGGGACACGGGGAGCTGTTTTTT.